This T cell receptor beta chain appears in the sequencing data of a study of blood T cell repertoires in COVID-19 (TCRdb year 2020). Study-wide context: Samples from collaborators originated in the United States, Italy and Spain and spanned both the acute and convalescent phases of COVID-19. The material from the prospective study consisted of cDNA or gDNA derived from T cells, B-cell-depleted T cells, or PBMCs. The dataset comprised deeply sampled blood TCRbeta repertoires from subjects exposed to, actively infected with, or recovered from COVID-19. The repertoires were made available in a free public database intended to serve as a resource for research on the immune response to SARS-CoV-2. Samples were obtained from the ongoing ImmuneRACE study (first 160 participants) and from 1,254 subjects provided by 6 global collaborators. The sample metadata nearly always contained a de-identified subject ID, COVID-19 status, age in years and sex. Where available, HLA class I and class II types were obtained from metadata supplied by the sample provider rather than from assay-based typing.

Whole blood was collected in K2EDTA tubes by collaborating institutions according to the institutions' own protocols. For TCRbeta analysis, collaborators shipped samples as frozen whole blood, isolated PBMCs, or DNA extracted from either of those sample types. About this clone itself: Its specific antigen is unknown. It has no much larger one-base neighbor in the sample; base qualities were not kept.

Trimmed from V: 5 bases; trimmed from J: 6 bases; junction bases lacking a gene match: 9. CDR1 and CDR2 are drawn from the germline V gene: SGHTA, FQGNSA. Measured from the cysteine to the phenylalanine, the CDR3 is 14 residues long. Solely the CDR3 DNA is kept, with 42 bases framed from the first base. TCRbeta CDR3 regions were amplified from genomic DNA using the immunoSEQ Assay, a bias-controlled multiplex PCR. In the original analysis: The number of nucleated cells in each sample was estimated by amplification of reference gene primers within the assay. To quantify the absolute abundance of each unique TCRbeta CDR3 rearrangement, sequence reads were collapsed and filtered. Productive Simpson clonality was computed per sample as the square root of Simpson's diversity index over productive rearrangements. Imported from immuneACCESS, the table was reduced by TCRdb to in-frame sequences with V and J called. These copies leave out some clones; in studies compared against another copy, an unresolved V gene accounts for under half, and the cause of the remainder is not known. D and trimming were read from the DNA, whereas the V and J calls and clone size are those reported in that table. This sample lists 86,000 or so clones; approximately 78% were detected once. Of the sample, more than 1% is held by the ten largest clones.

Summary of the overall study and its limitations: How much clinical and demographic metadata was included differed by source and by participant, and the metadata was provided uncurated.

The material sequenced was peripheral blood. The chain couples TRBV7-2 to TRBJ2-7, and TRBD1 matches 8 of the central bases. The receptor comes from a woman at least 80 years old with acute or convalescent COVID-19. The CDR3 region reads CASSPGQAFAEQYF. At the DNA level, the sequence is TGTGCCAGCAGCCCGGGACAGGCCTTTGCCGAGCAGTACTTC.